The TCR beta chain described here comes from a study of shared clonotypes between healthy human individuals. CD45RO-negative, CCR7-positively selected cells formed the naive CD8 fraction, excluding terminally differentiated effector memory CD45RA+ cells. Only in-frame clones appear in the TCRdb table, and some are missing; sequencing was by immunoSEQ multiplex PCR. The sample contains roughly 2.1 million clones, approximately 94% of which appear only once. Trimming removed 4 bases at V and 2 bases at J, with 20 bases between. Germline V gene sequence: CDR1 GTSNPN, CDR2 SVGIG (reference sequence). The CDR3 is made up of 16 amino acids.

This chain joins TRBV30 and TRBJ2-5, with a possible D match to TRBD1 (6 bases). The sequenced sample was naive CD8+ T cells from PBMCs. The source of this sequence is a young man in good health. Some clones in this sample may be carry-over from other donors' samples. The CDR3 region is CAWTGTQGLRQETQYF. CDR3 in DNA: TGTGCCTGGACCGGGACGCAGGGGCTTAGGCAAGAGACCCAGTACTTC.